Listed here are 9 T cell receptor beta chains from one sample, sequenced in a study of OX40 agonist ivuxolimab in advanced cancers. Generated by immunoSEQ multiplex PCR, the TCRdb table keeps only in-frame clones and is missing some. The data hold tens of thousands of clones, with around 88% observed a single time. The sequenced sample was CD4+ or CD8+ T cells sorted from blood, obtained in a trial of the OX40 agonist ivuxolimab. The receptors here all came from an adult with an advanced solid tumor such as melanoma, head and neck, liver or kidney cancer.

The J gene is TRBJ2-4, the V gene TRBV10-3; a weak D match, TRBD1 (5 bases). The CDR3 is made up of 12 amino acids. In germline, CDR1 is ENHRY, CDR2 SYGVKD. Trimming shortened V by 2 bases and J by 8 bases, and 7 bases separated the two germline ends. CDR3 loop: CAISEQGDIQYF. Here the CDR3 DNA reads TGTGCCATCAGTGAGCAGGGTGACATTCAGTACTTC.

This chain joins TRBV7-9 and TRBJ2-3; D might be TRBD2 (7 bases). Germline values: CDR1 SEHNR, CDR2 FQNEAQ (reference sequence). V shed 4 bases and J shed 0 bases, with 11 bases lying between them. CDR3 size: 15 residues. CDR3 protein: CASSSRGASTDTQYF. The CDR3 DNA sequence: TGTGCCAGCAGCTCTCGGGGGGCTAGCACAGATACGCAGTATTTT.

Notes on this clone: At one end the junction does not follow the germline gene, possibly because of a read error. Within the sample, other DNA sequences also encode this same CDR3. V usage is TRBV28 and J usage is TRBJ2-7; 7 nucleotides agree with TRBD2. Germline V gives CDR1 MDHEN, CDR2 SYDVKM. The length of the CDR3 is 16 residues. For the CDR3, the DNA is TGTGCCAGCAGTTTTCTCTCGACTAGCACATCCTATGAGCAGTACTTC. This codes for CASSFLSTSTSYEQYF. Using reference TRBV28 and TRBJ2-7 for the parts outside the CDR3, the full variable domain is DVKVTQSSRYLVKRTGEKVFLECVQDMDHENMFWYRQDPGLGLRLIYFSYDVKMKEKGDIPEGYSVSREKKERFSLILESASTNQTSMYLCASSFLSTSTSYEQYFGPGTRLTVT.

The chain couples TRBV11-2 to TRBJ1-4, with a weak D call TRBD1 (6 bases). The length of the CDR3 is 16 residues. Germline CDR1 reads SGHAT; CDR2 reads FQNNGV. V was clipped by 6 bases and J by 8 bases, with 22 bases between them. The CDR3 DNA sequence: TGTGCCAGCAGGCGAGACGGGGGGACATTCGGGGAAAAACTGTTTTTT. It is translated as CASRRDGGTFGEKLFF.

The sample holds one count of this clone. This chain uses TRBV6-6 with TRBJ2-5; 9 nucleotides match TRBD1. CDR3 length: 14 residues. The trim removed 6 bases at V and 6 bases at J, leaving 8 bases unmatched. The germline V gene encodes CDR1 MNHNY and CDR2 SVGAGI (reference sequence). The CDR3 loop is CASRLDRGRQTQYF. CDR3 bases: TGTGCCAGCAGGTTGGACAGGGGACGGCAGACCCAGTACTTC.

There are a few counts of this clone. V and J are TRBV6-6 and TRBJ2-5; 8 positions match TRBD2. CDR1 is MNHNY and CDR2 is SVGAGI in the germline V gene (reference sequence). Unmatched junction bases numbered 4, after V lost 3 bases and J lost 4 bases. The length of the CDR3 is 14 residues. The CDR3 region is CASSYITSGETQYF. The CDR3 DNA reads as TGTGCCAGCAGTTATATAACTAGCGGAGAGACCCAGTACTTC.

This rearrangement joins TRBV9 to TRBJ2-5; D might be TRBD1 or TRBD2, each matching 6 bases. Trimming shortened V by 1 base and J by 5 bases, and 12 bases separated the two germline ends. The CDR3 runs to 14 residues. The germline CDR1 and CDR2 sequences are SGDLS and YYNGEE. CDR3 loop: CASSVNRGRETQYF. The DNA for the CDR3 is TGTGCCAGCAGCGTAAATAGGGGGAGGGAGACCCAGTACTTC.

The chain recombines TRBV5-5 with TRBJ1-1, with a possible D match to TRBD1 (5 bases). The CDR3 contains 15 residues. From germline, CDR1 is SGHKS and CDR2 YYEKEE (reference sequence). The V end lost 4 bases, the J end lost 1 base, and 14 bases lay between the germline ends. This CDR3 is CASSPGGRANTEAFF. The CDR3 coding sequence is TGTGCCAGCAGCCCTGGTGGCAGGGCGAACACTGAAGCTTTCTTT.

Only one count was recorded for this clone. The chain recombines TRBV4-2 with TRBJ1-1, with TRBD1 as a possible D gene (5 bases). CDR1 and CDR2 from the germline V gene are LGHNA and YNFKEQ. V was cut by 4 bases and J by 0 bases, with 12 bases left in between. CDR3 length: 15 amino acids. CDR3 coding DNA: TGTGCCAGCAGCCCTCTCGGGGGGGTGAACACTGAAGCTTTCTTT. It is translated as CASSPLGGVNTEAFF.